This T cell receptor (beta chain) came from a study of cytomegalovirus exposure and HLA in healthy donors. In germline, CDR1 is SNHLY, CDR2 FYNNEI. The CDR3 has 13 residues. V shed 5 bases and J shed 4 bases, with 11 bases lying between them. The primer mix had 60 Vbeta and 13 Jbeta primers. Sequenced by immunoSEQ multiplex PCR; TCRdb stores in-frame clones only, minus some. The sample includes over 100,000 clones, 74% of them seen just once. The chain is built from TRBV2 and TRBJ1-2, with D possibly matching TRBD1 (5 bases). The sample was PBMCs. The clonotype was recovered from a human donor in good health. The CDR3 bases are TGTGCCAGCAGTCTAGACAGCTCCTATGGCTACACCTTC. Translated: CASSLDSSYGYTF.